This TCR beta chain derives from a study of graft-versus-host responses after intestinal transplantation. In germline, CDR1 is LNHNV, CDR2 YYDKDF (reference sequence). V was trimmed by 5 bases and J by 2 bases, leaving 10 bases between them. The CDR3 is made up of 14 amino acids. Sequencing used immunoSEQ multiplex PCR; TCRdb keeps in-frame clones, though not all of them. The sample includes around 13,000 clones, less than 40% of them seen just once. Stimulators, 200,000 irradiated and violet-dye-labeled cells, were plated with 200,000 CFSE-labeled responder cells. This rearrangement joins TRBV15 to TRBJ2-1, with D possibly TRBD2 on 6 matching bases. Here the sequenced sample was alloreactive CD8+ T cells from a mixed lymphocyte reaction culture, taken before intestinal transplant. Subset in this sample: CFSE-low proliferating T cells sorted from roughly six-day pre-transplant mixed lymphocyte reaction (GvH or HvG direction). The clonotype was recovered from a human patient who received an intestinal transplant. CDR3 protein: CATSEDYPYNEQFF. The CDR3 nucleotides are TGTGCCACCAGCGAGGACTACCCCTACAATGAGCAGTTCTTC.